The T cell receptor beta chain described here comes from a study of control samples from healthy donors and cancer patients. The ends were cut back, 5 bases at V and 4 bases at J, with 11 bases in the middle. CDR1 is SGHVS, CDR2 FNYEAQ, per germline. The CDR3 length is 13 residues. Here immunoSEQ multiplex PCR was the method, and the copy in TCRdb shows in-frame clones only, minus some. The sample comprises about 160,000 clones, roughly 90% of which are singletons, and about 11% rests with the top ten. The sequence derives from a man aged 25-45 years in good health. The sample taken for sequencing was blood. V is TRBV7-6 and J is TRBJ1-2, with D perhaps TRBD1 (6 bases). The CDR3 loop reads CASSQGQTYGYTF. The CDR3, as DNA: TGTGCCAGCAGCCAGGGGCAAACCTATGGCTACACCTTC. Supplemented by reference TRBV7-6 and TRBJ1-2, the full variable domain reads GAGVSQSPRYKVTKRGQDVALRCDPISGHVSLYWYRQALGQGPEFLTYFNYEAQQDKSGLPNDRFSAERPEGSISTLTIQRTEQRDSAMYRCASSQGQTYGYTFGSGTRLTVV.